A selection of T cell receptor beta chains follows, all from one sample in a study of blood T cell repertoires in COVID-19. Produced via immunoSEQ multiplex PCR; TCRdb's table is partial and in-frame only. The profile covers about 220,000 clones, with roughly 85% appearing a single time and about 4% taken by the ten largest. Sequenced material: PBMCs or T cells enriched from blood (not recorded which). These receptors came from a woman in her forties with acute COVID-19. Each CDR3 is given with its conserved first and last residue. The D gene is left open where the match is weak. A clone size is listed for some rows: how often the clone was seen (once, few, many), or a class if it is expanded.

D gene: -; clone size: -; V gene: TRBV19; J gene: TRBJ1-6; CDR3 DNA: TGTGCCAGTACAGGAGGGACCTCCTATAATTCACCCCTCCACTTT; CDR3 protein: CASTGGTSYNSPLHF
D gene: -; clone size: -; V gene: TRBV15; J gene: TRBJ1-2; CDR3 DNA: TGTGCCACCAGCAGAGGGGCAGATTCTAACTATGGCTACACCTTC; CDR3 protein: CATSRGADSNYGYTF
D gene: -; clone size: -; V gene: TRBV7-9; J gene: TRBJ2-7; CDR3 DNA: TGTGCCAGCAGCTTAACAGGGTCCTCCTACGAGCAGTACTTC; CDR3 protein: CASSLTGSSYEQYF
D gene: -; clone size: -; V gene: TRBV7-2; J gene: TRBJ1-2; CDR3 DNA: TGTGCCAGCAGCTTAGCTGCGGGGGTTGAGGGCTACACCTTC; CDR3 protein: CASSLAAGVEGYTF
D gene: -; clone size: -; V gene: TRBV7-8; J gene: TRBJ1-4; CDR3 DNA: TGTGCCAGCAAGAAGGGAGCGGGAGAAAAACTGTTTTTT; CDR3 protein: CASKKGAGEKLFF
D gene: -; clone size: many; V gene: TRBV9; J gene: TRBJ2-1; CDR3 DNA: TGTGCCAGCAGCGGAAACCACAGGAATGAGCAGTTCTTC; CDR3 protein: CASSGNHRNEQFF
D gene: TRBD1; clone size: -; V gene: TRBV6-5; J gene: TRBJ1-2; CDR3 DNA: TGTGCCAGCACCGGACAGGGGGACTATGGCTACACCTTC; CDR3 protein: CASTGQGDYGYTF
D gene: -; clone size: -; V gene: TRBV6-5; J gene: TRBJ1-2; CDR3 DNA: TGTGCCAGCAGTTCGACAGGTCCCCAAGGATCCTATGGCTACACCTTC; CDR3 protein: CASSSTGPQGSYGYTF
D gene: -; clone size: -; V gene: TRBV4-3; J gene: TRBJ1-1; CDR3 DNA: TGCGCCAGCAGCCAAGAGCCCTTCGCACTACCCCTTGAAGCTTTCTTT; CDR3 protein: CASSQEPFALPLEAFF
D gene: TRBD1; clone size: -; V gene: TRBV6-1; J gene: TRBJ1-3; CDR3 DNA: TGTGCCAGCAGTGAAACAGGGGCTCACTCTGGAAACACCATATATTTT; CDR3 protein: CASSETGAHSGNTIYF
D gene: TRBD2; clone size: -; V gene: TRBV9; J gene: TRBJ2-3; CDR3 DNA: TGTGCCAGCAGCGCTCCTAGCGGGCCGGGCACAGATACGCAGTATTTT; CDR3 protein: CASSAPSGPGTDTQYF
D gene: TRBD1; clone size: -; V gene: TRBV7-9; J gene: TRBJ1-3; CDR3 DNA: TGTGCCAGCAGCCCTCGGCGAGGGGGCGCAGGGGCTGGAAACACCATATATTTT; CDR3 protein: CASSPRRGGAGAGNTIYF
D gene: -; clone size: -; V gene: TRBV7-7; J gene: TRBJ1-2; CDR3 DNA: TGTGCCAGCAGCTTAGAGTGGCCGGAACGGGGGGCTCTCTATGGCTACACCTTC; CDR3 protein: CASSLEWPERGALYGYTF
D gene: -; clone size: once; V gene: TRBV5-4; J gene: TRBJ1-1; CDR3 DNA: TGTGCCAGCAGCTTGGGACCGACTCGTGAAGCTTTCTTT; CDR3 protein: CASSLGPTREAFF
D gene: TRBD1; clone size: -; V gene: TRBV5-1; J gene: TRBJ1-1; CDR3 DNA: TGCGCCAGCAGCTTAAACACAGGGGGGTACACTGAAGCTTTCTTT; CDR3 protein: CASSLNTGGYTEAFF
D gene: -; clone size: -; V gene: TRBV7-6; J gene: TRBJ2-1; CDR3 DNA: TGTGCCAGCAGACGGAGCTTGGCTAGAGACAATGAGCAGTTCTTC; CDR3 protein: CASRRSLARDNEQFF
D gene: -; clone size: -; V gene: TRBV28; J gene: TRBJ1-2; CDR3 DNA: TGTGCCAGCAGTTTGTGGGGCTCCAGTTCATTCGGCTACACCTTC; CDR3 protein: CASSLWGSSSFGYTF
D gene: TRBD1; clone size: -; V gene: TRBV27; J gene: TRBJ1-5; CDR3 DNA: TGTGCCAGCAGTTCCCGACAGGGGCGGGAACAGCCCCAGCATTTT; CDR3 protein: CASSSRQGREQPQHF
D gene: TRBD1; clone size: once; V gene: TRBV29-1; J gene: TRBJ1-1; CDR3 DNA: TGCAGCGCCCTTCGGCAGGGGGGCGCGTTGGGAACTGAAGCTTTCTTT; CDR3 protein: CSALRQGGALGTEAFF
D gene: TRBD1; clone size: -; V gene: TRBV12-3/TRBV12-4; J gene: TRBJ1-4; CDR3 DNA: TGTGCCAGCAGACAGGGGACCCTTGAAAAACTGTTTTTT; CDR3 protein: CASRQGTLEKLFF